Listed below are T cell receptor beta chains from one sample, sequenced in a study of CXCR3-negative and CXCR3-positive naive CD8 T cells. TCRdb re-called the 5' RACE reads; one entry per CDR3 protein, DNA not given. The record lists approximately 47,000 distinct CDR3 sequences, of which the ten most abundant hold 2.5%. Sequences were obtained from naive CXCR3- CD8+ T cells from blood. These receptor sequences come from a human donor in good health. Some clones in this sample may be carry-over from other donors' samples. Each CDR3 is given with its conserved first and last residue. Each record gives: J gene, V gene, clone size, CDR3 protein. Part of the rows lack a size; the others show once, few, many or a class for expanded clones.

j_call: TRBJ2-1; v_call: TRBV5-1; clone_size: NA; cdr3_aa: CASSLVGDRGTNEQFF
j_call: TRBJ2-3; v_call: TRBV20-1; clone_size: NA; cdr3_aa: CSARDLGLSGTQYF
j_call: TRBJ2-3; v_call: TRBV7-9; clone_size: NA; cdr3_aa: CASSSDWAVDTQYF
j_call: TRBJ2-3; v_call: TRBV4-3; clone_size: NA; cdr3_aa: CASSQRESGGVHTDTQYF
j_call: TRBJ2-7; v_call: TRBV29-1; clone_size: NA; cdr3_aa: CSVSGPDVEQYF
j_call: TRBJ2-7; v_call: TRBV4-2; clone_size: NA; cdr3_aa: CASSQRRADYEQYF
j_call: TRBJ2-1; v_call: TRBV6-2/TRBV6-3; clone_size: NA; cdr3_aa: CASSYARVYNEQFF
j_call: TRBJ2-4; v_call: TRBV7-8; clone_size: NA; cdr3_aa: CASSLYRAPAKNIQYF
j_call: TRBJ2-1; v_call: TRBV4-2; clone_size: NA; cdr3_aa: CASSQEQDRYNEQFF
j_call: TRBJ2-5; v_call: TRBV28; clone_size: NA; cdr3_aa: CASSFAEGGETQYF
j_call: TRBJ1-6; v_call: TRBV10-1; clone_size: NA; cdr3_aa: CASSNSSGRACNSPLHF
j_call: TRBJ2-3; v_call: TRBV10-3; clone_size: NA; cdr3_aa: CAISEVTTDTQYF
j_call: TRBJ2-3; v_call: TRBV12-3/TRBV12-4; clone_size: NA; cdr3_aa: CASSFSSLGDTQYF
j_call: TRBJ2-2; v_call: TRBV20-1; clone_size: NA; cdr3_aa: CSGLNTGELFF
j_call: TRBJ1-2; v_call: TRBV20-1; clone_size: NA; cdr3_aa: CSARAKLAPNYGYTF
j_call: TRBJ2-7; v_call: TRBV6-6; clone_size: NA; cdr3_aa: CASSTTSGGYEQYF
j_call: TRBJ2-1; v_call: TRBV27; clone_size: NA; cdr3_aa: CASSWGSGVLHEQFF
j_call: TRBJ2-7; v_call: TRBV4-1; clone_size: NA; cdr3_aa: CASSHRNLARASEQYF
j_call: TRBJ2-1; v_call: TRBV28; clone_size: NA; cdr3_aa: CASMTSNEQFF
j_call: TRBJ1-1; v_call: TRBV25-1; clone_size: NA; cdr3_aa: CASSEYFLPRGVGAFF
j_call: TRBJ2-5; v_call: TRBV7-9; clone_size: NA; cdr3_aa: CASSLYWMEQETQYF
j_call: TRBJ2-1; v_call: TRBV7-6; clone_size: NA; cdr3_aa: CASSPDRAPYNEQFF
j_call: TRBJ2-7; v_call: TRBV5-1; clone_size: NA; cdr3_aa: CASSLRDQTYEQYF
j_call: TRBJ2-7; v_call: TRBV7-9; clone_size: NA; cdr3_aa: CASSSSVGADYEQYF
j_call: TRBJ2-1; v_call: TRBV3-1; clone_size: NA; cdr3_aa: CASSSVADEQFF
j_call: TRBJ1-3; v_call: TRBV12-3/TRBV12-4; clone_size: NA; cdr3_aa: CASSSLDSSSGNTIYF
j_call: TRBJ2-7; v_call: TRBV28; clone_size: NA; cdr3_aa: CASSPEAGTGTYEQYF
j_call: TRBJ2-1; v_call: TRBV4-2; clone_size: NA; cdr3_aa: CASSYDHYNEQFF
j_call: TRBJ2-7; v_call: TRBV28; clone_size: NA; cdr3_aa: CASWGGSYEQYF
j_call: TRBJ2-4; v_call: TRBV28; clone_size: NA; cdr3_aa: CASSLEDRGLDIQYF
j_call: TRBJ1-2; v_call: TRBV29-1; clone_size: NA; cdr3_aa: CSVGPLRDRLFMHYGYTF
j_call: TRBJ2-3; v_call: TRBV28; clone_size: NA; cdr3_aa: CASSLSGATTDTQYF
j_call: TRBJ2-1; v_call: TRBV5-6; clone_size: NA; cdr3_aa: CASTLAGEIYNEQFF
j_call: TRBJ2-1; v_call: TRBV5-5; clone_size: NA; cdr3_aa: CASSFGLGDEQFF
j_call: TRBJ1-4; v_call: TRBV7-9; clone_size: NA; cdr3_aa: CASSSHATNEKLFF
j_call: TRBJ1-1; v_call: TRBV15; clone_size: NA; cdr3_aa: CATSRDRGQLNTEAFF
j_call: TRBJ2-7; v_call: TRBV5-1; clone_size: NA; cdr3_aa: CASSLALGQVYEQYF
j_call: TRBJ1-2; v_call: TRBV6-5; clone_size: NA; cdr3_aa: CASSYSEGTPRGYTF
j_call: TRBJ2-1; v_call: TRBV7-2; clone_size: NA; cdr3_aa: CASGSGGVGNEQFF
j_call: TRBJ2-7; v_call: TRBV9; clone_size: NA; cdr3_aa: CASSAGVPSYEQYF
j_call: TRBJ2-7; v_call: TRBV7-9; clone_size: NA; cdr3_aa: CASSLITGRQSEQYF
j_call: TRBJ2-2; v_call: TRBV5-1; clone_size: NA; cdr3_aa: CASTTSPTGELFF
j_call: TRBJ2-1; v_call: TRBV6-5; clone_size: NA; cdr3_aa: CASSLNDRVNEQFF
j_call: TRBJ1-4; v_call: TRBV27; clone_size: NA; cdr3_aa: CASRTGFSEKLFF
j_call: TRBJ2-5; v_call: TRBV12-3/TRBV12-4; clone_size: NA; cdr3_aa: CASSLYAGGRLGETQYF
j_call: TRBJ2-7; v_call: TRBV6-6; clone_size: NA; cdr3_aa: CASSQGEFYEQYF
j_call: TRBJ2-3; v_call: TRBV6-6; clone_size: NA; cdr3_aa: CASSPNWVLAGGTDTQYF
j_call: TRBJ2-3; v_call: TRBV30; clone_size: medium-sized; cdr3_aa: CAWSQGAPTDTQYF
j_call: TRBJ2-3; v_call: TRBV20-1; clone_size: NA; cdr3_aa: CSARDWASTDTQYF
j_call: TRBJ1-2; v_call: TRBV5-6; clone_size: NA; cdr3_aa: CASSAGTGGHGYTF